The present entry profiles one T cell receptor beta chain with its context. Its target is unknown. Trimming at V came to 7 bases and at J to 4 bases, leaving 6 bases not matched to a gene. The length of the CDR3 is 13 residues. CDR1 and CDR2 (germline): SNHLY, FYNNEI. Only in-frame clones appear in the TCRdb table, and some are missing; sequencing was by immunoSEQ multiplex PCR. The sample has 26,000 or so clones, around four fifths seen once. Prior to sequencing, the ViraFEST assay stimulated PBMC with viral peptide pools, which expanded the antigen-specific CD4+ T cells. The culture ran for around ten days before CD4+ T cells were isolated. Either the mRNA-1273 or the BNT162b2 vaccine was given to participants as two doses. Cultures used 2 million or so PBMC per well, roughly 11 IU/ml IL-2 and approximately 10 ug/ml peptides. Cultures received IL-2 medium that replaced half the medium on days 3 and 7.

This sample stems from a study of vaccination effects on CD4 cells after COVID-19. Study as a whole: Samples were taken post-vaccine, and their median timing was 72 days after the second dose. Regarding the study as a whole: Healthy vaccinees' vaccine-induced clones included only 1 of 255 cross-reacting with common cold coronaviruses.

The chain couples TRBV2 to TRBJ2-7; 8 bases are a match to TRBD1. This TCR came from a human donor who received a COVID-19 vaccine. Some clones in this sample may be carry-over from other donors' samples. The sequencing here drew on CD4+ T cells from PBMCs cultured with HCoV-NL63 spike peptides, taken after COVID-19 vaccination. DNA of the CDR3: TGTGCCAGCATACAGGACAGGGTATACGAGCAGTACGTC. Encoded protein: CASIQDRVYEQYV.